The source of this T cell receptor beta chain is a study of shared clonotypes between healthy human individuals. Sequencing was at deep level. Per the study methods: ImmunoSEQ only sent back junction sequences with no quality scores, so filtering was done differently. Measured with immunoSEQ multiplex PCR; TCRdb has only the in-frame clones, and not every one. The D gene and trimming were derived from the DNA, and the V and J assignments and clone size from that table. This table has 2 million to 2.5 million clones, 90% to 96% appearing once. This CDR3 contains 12 residues. Between the trimmed V and J ends, which lost 7 bases and 5 bases, there was a span of 8 bases. Germline values: CDR1 MNHNS, CDR2 SASEGT.

The receptor was isolated from a man aged 18-30 years in good health. The sample was naive CD4+ T cells sorted from blood. The subset is: CD45RA+ positively selected. The chain links TRBV6-1 to TRBJ2-2; D gene uncertain. The chain's CDR3 is CASKVGTGELFF. DNA for the CDR3: TGTGCCAGCAAAGTCGGTACCGGGGAGCTGTTTTTT.